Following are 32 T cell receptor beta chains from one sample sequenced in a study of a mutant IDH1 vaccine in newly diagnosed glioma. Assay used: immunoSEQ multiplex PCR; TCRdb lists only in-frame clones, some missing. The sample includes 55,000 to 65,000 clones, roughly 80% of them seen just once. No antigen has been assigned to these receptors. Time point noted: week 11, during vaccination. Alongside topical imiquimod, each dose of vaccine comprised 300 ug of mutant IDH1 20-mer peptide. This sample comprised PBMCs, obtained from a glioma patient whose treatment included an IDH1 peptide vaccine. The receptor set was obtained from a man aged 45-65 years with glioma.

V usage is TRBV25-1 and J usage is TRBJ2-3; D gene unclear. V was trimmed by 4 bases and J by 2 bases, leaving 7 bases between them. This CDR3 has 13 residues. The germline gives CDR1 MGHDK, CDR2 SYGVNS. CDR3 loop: CASSGPVTDTQYF. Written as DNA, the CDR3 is TGTGCCAGCAGTGGACCGGTCACAGATACGCAGTATTTT. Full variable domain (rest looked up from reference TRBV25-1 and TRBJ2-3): EADIYQTPRYLVIGTGKKITLECSQTMGHDKMYWYQQDPGMELHLIHYSYGVNSTEKGDLSSESTVSRIRTEHFPLTLESARPSHTSQYLCASSGPVTDTQYFGPGTRLTVL.

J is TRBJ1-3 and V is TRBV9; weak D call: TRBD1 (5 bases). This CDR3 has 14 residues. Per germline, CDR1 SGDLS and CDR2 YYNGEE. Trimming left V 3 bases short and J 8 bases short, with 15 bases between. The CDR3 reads CASSGPRVSDTIYF. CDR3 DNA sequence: TGTGCCAGCAGCGGTCCCAGGGTCTCGGACACCATATATTTT.

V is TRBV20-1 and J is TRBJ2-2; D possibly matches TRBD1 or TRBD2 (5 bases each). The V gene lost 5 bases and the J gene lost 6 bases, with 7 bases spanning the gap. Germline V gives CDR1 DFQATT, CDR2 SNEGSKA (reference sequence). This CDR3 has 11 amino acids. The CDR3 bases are TGCAGTGCTCTGGGGGCCGGGGAGCTGTTTTTT. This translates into CSALGAGELFF.

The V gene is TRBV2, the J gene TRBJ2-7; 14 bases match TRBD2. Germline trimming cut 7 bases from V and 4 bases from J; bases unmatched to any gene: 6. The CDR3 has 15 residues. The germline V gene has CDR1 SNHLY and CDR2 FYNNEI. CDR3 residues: CASTKGTSGGYEQYF. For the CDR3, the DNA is TGTGCCAGCACCAAAGGGACTAGCGGGGGTTACGAGCAGTACTTC.

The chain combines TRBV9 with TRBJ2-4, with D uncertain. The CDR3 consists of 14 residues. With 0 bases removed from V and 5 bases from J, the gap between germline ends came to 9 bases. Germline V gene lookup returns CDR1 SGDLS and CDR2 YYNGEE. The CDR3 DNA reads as TGTGCCAGCAGCGTAGGAGGTCAGGAAAACATTCAGTACTTC. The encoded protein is CASSVGGQENIQYF.

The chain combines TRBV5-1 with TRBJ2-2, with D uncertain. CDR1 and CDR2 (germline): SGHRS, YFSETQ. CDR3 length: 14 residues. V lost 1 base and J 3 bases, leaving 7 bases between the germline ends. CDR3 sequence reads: CASSLLGDTGELFF. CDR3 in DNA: TGCGCCAGCAGCTTGCTGGGCGACACCGGGGAGCTGTTTTTT.

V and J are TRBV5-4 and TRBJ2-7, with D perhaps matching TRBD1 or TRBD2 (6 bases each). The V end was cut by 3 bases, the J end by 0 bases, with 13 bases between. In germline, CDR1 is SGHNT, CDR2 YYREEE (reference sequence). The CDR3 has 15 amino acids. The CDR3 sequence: CASSWGADSSYEQYF. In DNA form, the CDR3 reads TGTGCCAGCAGCTGGGGGGCGGACTCCTCCTACGAGCAGTACTTC.

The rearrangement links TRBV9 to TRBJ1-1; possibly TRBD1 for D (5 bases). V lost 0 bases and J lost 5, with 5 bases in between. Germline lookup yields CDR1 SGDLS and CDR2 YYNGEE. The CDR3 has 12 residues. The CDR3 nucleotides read TGTGCCAGCAGCGTAGCAGGGACTGAAGCTTTCTTT. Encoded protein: CASSVAGTEAFF.

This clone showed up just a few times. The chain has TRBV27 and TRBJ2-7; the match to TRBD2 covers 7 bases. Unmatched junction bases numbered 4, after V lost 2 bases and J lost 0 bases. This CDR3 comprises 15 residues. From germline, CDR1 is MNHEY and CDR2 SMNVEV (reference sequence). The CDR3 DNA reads TGTGCCAGCAGTTTAGCGGGAGAGAGCTCCTACGAGCAGTACTTC. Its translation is CASSLAGESSYEQYF.

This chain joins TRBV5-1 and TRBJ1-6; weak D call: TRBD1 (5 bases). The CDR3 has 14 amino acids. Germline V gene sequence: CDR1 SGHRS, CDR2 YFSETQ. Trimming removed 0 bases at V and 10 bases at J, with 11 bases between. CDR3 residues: CASSLEGVGSPLHF. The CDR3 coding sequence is TGCGCCAGCAGCTTGGAAGGGGTAGGCTCACCCCTCCACTTT. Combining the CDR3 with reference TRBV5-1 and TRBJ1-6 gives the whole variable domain KAGVTQTPRYLIKTRGQQVTLSCSPISGHRSVSWYQQTPGQGLQFLFEYFSETQRNKGNFPGRFSGRQFSNSRSEMNVSTLELGDSALYLCASSLEGVGSPLHFGNGTRLTVT.

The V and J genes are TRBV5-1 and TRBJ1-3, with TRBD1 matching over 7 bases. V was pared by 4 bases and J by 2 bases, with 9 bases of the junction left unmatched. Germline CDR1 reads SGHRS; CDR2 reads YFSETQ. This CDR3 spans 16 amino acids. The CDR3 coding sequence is TGCGCCAGCAGCCCAGGGGGGACGATGACTGGAAACACCATATATTTT. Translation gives CASSPGGTMTGNTIYF.

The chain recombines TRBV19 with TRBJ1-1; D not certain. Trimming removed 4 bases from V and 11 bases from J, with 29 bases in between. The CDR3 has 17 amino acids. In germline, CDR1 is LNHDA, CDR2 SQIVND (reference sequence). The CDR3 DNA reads TGTGCCAGTAGTAAGGTTGGAAGGAATCTGGTGCTATTTGGGGCTTTCTTT. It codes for CASSKVGRNLVLFGAFF.

The CDR3 DNA is TGCAGCGTCCCAAAAGGCCCGGGGGCGGGTGCCGGGGAGCTGTTTTTT. Translating it yields CSVPKGPGAGAGELFF. The chain carries TRBV29-1 and TRBJ2-2; the D call may be TRBD1 or TRBD2 (6 bases each). The germline CDR1 and CDR2 sequences are SQVTM and ANQGSEA. Trimming cost V 6 bases and J 6 bases, with 23 bases left between them. The CDR3 loop spans 16 amino acids.

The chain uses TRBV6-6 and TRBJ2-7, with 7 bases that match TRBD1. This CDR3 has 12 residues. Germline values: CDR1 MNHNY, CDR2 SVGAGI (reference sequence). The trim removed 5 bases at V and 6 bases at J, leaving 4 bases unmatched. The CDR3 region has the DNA TGTGCCAGCAGTAAGACAGGGAGCGAGCAGTACTTC. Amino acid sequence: CASSKTGSEQYF.

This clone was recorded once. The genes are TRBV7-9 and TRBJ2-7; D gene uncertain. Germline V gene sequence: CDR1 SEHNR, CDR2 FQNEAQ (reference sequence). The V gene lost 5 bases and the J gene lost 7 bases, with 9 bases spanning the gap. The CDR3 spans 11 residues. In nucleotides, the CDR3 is TGTGCCAGCAGCCACTCTTTAGAGCAGTACTTC. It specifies CASSHSLEQYF. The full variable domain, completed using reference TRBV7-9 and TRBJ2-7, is DTGVSQNPRHKITKRGQNVTFRCDPISEHNRLYWYRQTLGQGPEFLTYFQNEAQLEKSRLLSDRFSAERPKGSFSTLEIQRTEQGDSAMYLCASSHSLEQYFGPGTRLTVT.

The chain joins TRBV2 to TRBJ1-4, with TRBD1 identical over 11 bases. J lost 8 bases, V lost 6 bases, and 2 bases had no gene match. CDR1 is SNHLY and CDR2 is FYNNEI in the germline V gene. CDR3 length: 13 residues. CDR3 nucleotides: TGTGCCAGCAGGGGGACAGGGGGAGAAAAACTGTTTTTT. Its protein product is CASRGTGGEKLFF. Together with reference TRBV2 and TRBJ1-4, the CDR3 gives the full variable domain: EPEVTQTPSHQVTQMGQEVILRCVPISNHLYFYWYRQILGQKVEFLVSFYNNEISEKSEIFDDQFSVERPDGSNFTLKIRSTKLEDSAMYFCASRGTGGEKLFFGSGTQLSVL.

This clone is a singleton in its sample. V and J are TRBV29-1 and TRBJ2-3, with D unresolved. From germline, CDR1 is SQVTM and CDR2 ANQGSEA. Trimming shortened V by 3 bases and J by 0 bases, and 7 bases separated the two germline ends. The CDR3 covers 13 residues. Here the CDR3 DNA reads TGCAGCGTTGATCCGGTGAGCACAGATACGCAGTATTTT. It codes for CSVDPVSTDTQYF.

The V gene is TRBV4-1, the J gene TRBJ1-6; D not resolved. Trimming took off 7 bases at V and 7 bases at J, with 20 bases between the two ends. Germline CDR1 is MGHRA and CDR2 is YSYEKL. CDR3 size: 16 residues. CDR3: CASTVEVGLKNSPLHF. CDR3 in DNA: TGCGCCAGCACTGTGGAAGTAGGACTTAAGAATTCACCCCTCCACTTT.

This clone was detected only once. CDR3 region: CASSLDGNQPQHF. In nucleotides, the CDR3 is TGTGCCAGCAGCTTAGACGGAAATCAGCCCCAGCATTTT. This chain uses TRBV11-3 with TRBJ1-5; no reliable D call. Germline CDR1 is SGHNT and CDR2 is YENEEA. The CDR3 is 13 residues long. V dropped 0 bases and J dropped 4 bases, with 4 bases sitting between them.

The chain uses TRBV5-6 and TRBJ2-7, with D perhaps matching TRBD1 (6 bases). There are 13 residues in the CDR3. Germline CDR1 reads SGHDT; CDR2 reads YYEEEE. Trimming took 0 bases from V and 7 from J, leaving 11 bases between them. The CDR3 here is CASSLAPGVEQYF. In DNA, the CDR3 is TGTGCCAGCAGCTTGGCCCCAGGGGTTGAGCAGTACTTC.

The CDR3 loop is CASSITRAMLVYNEQFF. CDR3 DNA: TGTGCCAGCAGCATAACCCGGGCTATGCTAGTCTACAATGAGCAGTTCTTC. The chain links TRBV2 to TRBJ2-1; D uncertain. Germline lookup yields CDR1 SNHLY and CDR2 FYNNEI. Trimming shortened V by 6 bases and J by 3 bases, and 21 bases separated the two germline ends. The CDR3 is 17 amino acids. The full variable domain, its missing parts supplied by reference TRBV2 and TRBJ2-1, is EPEVTQTPSHQVTQMGQEVILRCVPISNHLYFYWYRQILGQKVEFLVSFYNNEISEKSEIFDDQFSVERPDGSNFTLKIRSTKLEDSAMYFCASSITRAMLVYNEQFFGPGTRLTVL.

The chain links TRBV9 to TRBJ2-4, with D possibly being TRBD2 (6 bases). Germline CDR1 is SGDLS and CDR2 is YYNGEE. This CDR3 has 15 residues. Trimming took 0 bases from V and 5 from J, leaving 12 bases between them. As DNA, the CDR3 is TGTGCCAGCAGCGTAGAGGCTAGCGTCGAAAACATTCAGTACTTC. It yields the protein CASSVEASVENIQYF.

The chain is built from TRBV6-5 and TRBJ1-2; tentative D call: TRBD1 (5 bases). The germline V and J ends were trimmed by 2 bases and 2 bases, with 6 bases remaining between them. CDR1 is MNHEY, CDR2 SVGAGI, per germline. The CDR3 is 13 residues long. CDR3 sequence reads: CASSYKGNYGYTF. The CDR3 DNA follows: TGTGCCAGCAGTTACAAGGGGAACTATGGCTACACCTTC.

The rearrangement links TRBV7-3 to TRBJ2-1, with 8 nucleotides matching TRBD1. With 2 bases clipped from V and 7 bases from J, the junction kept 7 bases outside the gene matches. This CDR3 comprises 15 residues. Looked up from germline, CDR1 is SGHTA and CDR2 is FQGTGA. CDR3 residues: CASSLYQGAQNEQFF. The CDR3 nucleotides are TGTGCCAGCAGCTTATACCAGGGGGCTCAGAATGAGCAGTTCTTC.

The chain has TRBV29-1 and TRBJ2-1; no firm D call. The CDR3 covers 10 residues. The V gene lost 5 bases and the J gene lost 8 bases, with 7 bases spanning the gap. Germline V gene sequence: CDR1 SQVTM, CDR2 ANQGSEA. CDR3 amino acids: CSVLSDEQFF. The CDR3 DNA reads TGCAGCGTTCTTTCGGATGAGCAGTTCTTC.

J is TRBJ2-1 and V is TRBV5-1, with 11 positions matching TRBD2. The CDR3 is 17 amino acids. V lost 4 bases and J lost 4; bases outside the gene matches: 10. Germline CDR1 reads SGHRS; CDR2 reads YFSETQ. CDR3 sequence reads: CASSLSSGGTSYNEQFF. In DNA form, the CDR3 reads TGCGCCAGCAGCCTTTCTAGCGGGGGGACCTCGTACAATGAGCAGTTCTTC.

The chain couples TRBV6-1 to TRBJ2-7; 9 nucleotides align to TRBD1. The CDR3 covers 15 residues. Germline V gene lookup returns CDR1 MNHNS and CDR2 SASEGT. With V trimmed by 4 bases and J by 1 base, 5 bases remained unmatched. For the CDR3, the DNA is TGTGCCAGCAGTGCGCCGGACAGGGGATCCTACGAGCAGTACTTC. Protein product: CASSAPDRGSYEQYF.

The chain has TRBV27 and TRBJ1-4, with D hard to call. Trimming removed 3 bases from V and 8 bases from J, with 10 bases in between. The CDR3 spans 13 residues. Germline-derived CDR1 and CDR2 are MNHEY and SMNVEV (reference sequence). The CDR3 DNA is TGTGCCAGCAGTTTGGCCGAAGGGGAAAAACTGTTTTTT. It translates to CASSLAEGEKLFF. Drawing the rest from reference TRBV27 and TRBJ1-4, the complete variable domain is EAQVTQNPRYLITVTGKKLTVTCSQNMNHEYMSWYRQDPGLGLRQIYYSMNVEVTDKGDVPEGYKVSRKEKRNFPLILESPSPNQTSLYFCASSLAEGEKLFFGSGTQLSVL.

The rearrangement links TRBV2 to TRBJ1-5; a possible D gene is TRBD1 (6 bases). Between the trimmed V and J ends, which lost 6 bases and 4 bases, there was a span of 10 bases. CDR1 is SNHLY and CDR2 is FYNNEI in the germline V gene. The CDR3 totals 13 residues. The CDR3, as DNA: TGTGCCAGCAGACAGGGACCTAATCAGCCCCAGCATTTT. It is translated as CASRQGPNQPQHF.

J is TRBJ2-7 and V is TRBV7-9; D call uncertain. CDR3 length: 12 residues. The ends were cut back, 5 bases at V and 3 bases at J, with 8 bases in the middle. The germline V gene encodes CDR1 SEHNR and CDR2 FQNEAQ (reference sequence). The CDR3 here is CASSLTHYEQYF. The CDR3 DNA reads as TGTGCCAGCAGCCTGACCCACTACGAGCAGTACTTC.

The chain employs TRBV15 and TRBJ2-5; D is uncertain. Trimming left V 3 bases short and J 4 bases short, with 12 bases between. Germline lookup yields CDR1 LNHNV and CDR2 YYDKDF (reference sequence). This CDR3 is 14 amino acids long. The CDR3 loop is CATSRETRPETQYF. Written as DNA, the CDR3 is TGTGCCACCAGCAGGGAGACCCGTCCAGAGACCCAGTACTTC.

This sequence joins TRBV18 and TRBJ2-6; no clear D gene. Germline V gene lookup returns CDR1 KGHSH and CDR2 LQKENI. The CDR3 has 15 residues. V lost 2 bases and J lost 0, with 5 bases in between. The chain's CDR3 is CASSPESSGANVLTF. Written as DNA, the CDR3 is TGTGCCAGCTCACCAGAGAGCTCTGGGGCCAACGTCCTGACTTTC.